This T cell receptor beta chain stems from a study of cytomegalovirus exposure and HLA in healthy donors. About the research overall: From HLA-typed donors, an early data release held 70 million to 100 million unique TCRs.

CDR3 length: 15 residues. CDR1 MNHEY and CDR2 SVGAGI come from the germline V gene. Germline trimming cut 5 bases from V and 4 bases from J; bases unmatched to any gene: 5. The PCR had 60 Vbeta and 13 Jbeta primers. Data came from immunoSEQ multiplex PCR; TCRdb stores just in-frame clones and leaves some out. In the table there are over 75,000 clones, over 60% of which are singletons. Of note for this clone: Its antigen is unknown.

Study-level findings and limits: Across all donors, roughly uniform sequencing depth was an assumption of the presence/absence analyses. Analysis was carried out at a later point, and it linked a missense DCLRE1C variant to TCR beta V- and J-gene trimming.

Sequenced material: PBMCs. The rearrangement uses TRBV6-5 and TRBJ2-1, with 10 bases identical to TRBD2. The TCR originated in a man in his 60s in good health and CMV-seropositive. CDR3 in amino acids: CASSLAGALYNEQFF. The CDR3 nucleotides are TGTGCCAGCAGTCTAGCGGGGGCCCTATACAATGAGCAGTTCTTC.